Listed below are T cell receptor beta chains from one sample, sequenced in a study of cytomegalovirus exposure and HLA in healthy donors. Libraries were prepared by immunoSEQ multiplex PCR; TCRdb keeps only in-frame clonotypes and omits some of them. The sample shows about 110,000 clones, approximately 80% of them seen only once. Sequencing was carried out using PBMCs. Every receptor here comes from a woman aged 25 to 39 in good health and CMV-seronegative. Both conserved end residues are part of each CDR3. Each record gives: J gene, D gene, V gene, clone size, CDR3 DNA, CDR3 protein. D genes are given only for firm matches. The size of a clone is reported for some rows only, either as once, few or many, or as a class for expanded clones.

>TRBJ1-1|TRBD1|TRBV10-2|NA
TGCGCCAGCAGTGATAAGGGGGCACTAGCTACTGAAGCTTTCTTT
CASSDKGALATEAFF
>TRBJ2-1|TRBD2|TRBV28|few
TGTGCCAGCAGTCCCGATAGCGGGAGTTCCTACAATGAGCAGTTCTTC
CASSPDSGSSYNEQFF
>TRBJ1-2|NA|TRBV28|NA
TGTGCCAGCACCAACACTCCAAAGGGGGGCTACACCTTC
CASTNTPKGGYTF
>TRBJ1-5|NA|TRBV2|NA
TGTGCCAGCAGTTCACAGGAGGGTCAGCCCCAGCATTTT
CASSSQEGQPQHF
>TRBJ2-3|TRBD2|TRBV15|NA
TGTGCCACCAGCAGCACCCAGGATCAGGGACTAGCGGGAGGGCCATGGGATACGCAGTATTTT
CATSSTQDQGLAGGPWDTQYF
>TRBJ2-1|TRBD2|TRBV7-9|few
TGTGCCAGCAGCTTAATGAGACTAGCGGGCAATTTTAACAATGAGCAGTTCTTC
CASSLMRLAGNFNNEQFF
>TRBJ2-5|NA|TRBV7-2|few
TGTGCCAGCAGCTTAAGGAGGGCCCGAGAGACCCAGTACTTC
CASSLRRARETQYF
>TRBJ2-5|TRBD2|TRBV7-9|NA
TGTGCCAGCAGCCAGGGGACTAGCGGGAGTTTTGAGACCCAGTACTTC
CASSQGTSGSFETQYF
>TRBJ2-1|TRBD2|TRBV19|NA
TGTGCCAGTAGTACCTTAGCGGGATATTTGGGTGAGCAGTTCTTC
CASSTLAGYLGEQFF
>TRBJ2-5|TRBD2|TRBV11-2|NA
TGTGCCAGCAGCACTAGCGGGGAGACCCAGTACTTC
CASSTSGETQYF
>TRBJ2-5|TRBD2|TRBV7-9|once
TGTGCCAGCAGCTTACGCGGGAGAAGGATTGACCAAGAGACCCAGTACTTC
CASSLRGRRIDQETQYF
>TRBJ2-7|NA|TRBV4-1|NA
TGCGCCAGCAGCCAGTCACAGGGCTCGAGCTCCTACGAGCAGTACTTC
CASSQSQGSSSYEQYF
>TRBJ1-1|NA|TRBV6-5|few
TGTGCCAGCAGGTCCAACAGGGCTACTGAAGCTTTCTTT
CASRSNRATEAFF
>TRBJ1-4|NA|TRBV30|few
TGTGCCTGGAGGGGCAGGAACAATGAAAAACTGTTTTTT
CAWRGRNNEKLFF
>TRBJ2-1|NA|TRBV6-5|NA
TGTGCCAGTACGAGTACCTACAATGAGCAGTTCTTC
CASTSTYNEQFF
>TRBJ2-1|NA|TRBV7-2|NA
TGTGCCAGCAGCTTGCCTAGTCTTGGTTTGCAGTTCTTC
CASSLPSLGLQFF
>TRBJ2-3|NA|TRBV21-1|NA
TGTGCCAGCAGCCTCTTTGGGGACACCACAGATACGCAGTATTTT
CASSLFGDTTDTQYF
>TRBJ2-1|NA|TRBV11-2|NA
TGTGCCAGCAGCTTATCCGGAGGGAAGGTGAATGAGCAGTTCTTC
CASSLSGGKVNEQFF
>TRBJ1-1|NA|TRBV30|NA
TGTGCCTGGACCGTGCGGGGGTCATTAATGAACACTGAAGCTTTCTTT
CAWTVRGSLMNTEAFF
>TRBJ1-6|NA|TRBV7-9|NA
TGTGCCAGCAGCTTGTCGGGAACTTATTCACCCCTCCACTTT
CASSLSGTYSPLHF
>TRBJ1-3|NA|TRBV2|NA
TGTGCCAGCGGCAACCCCTCTGGAAACACCATATATTTT
CASGNPSGNTIYF
>TRBJ2-1|TRBD2|TRBV10-1|NA
TGCGCCAGCTCCCGGACTAGCTCCTACAATGAGCAGTTCTTC
CASSRTSSYNEQFF
>TRBJ1-3|TRBD1|TRBV15|NA
TGTGCCACCAGCAGACGGACAGGGGGAAGAAACACCATATATTTT
CATSRRTGGRNTIYF
>TRBJ2-1|NA|TRBV5-1|NA
TGCGCCAGCAGGAACCTACAGGGGCCCGGGAGGGGCAATGAGCAGTTCTTC
CASRNLQGPGRGNEQFF
>TRBJ1-1|NA|TRBV4-3|NA
TGCGCCAGCAGCCAAGAAGGCGGGCCGCCGAACACTGAAGCTTTCTTT
CASSQEGGPPNTEAFF
>TRBJ2-5|NA|TRBV7-3|NA
TGTGCCAGCAGCTCCAGGGGATCACAGACCCAGTACTTC
CASSSRGSQTQYF
>TRBJ2-2|TRBD2|TRBV5-6|NA
TGTGCCAGCAGCTTGGGGTGGACTAGCGGTATCACCGGGGAGCTGTTTTTT
CASSLGWTSGITGELFF
>TRBJ2-1|TRBD1|TRBV18|NA
TGTGCCAGCTCACCAACCGGGACAGGGTCGAGTGAGCAGTTCTTC
CASSPTGTGSSEQFF
>TRBJ2-5|TRBD2|TRBV28|NA
TGTGCCAGCAGTTTATGGACTAGCGGGATAGGGCAAGAGACCCAGTACTTC
CASSLWTSGIGQETQYF
>TRBJ1-2|NA|TRBV6-5|NA
TGTGCCAGCAGTTACTCCCGCGGGGATGGCTACACCTTC
CASSYSRGDGYTF
>TRBJ1-1|NA|TRBV5-4|NA
TGTGCCAGCAGCTTGGAAGGGGTATTAGGCACTGAAGCTTTCTTT
CASSLEGVLGTEAFF
>TRBJ1-5|TRBD1|TRBV15|NA
TGTGCCACCAGCAGAGCGCAGGGGGGATATAGCAATCAGCCCCAGCATTTT
CATSRAQGGYSNQPQHF
>TRBJ2-2|TRBD2|TRBV27|NA
TGTGCCAGCAGTTTGAGCGGGAGGGCCCCCGGGGAGCTGTTTTTT
CASSLSGRAPGELFF
>TRBJ2-2|TRBD2|TRBV5-1|NA
TGCGCCAGCAGCTTTAATAGCGGGGGGGCAACCGGGGAGCTGTTTTTT
CASSFNSGGATGELFF
>TRBJ2-7|TRBD1|TRBV10-3|NA
TGTGCCATCAGCGACAGGGACAGGGGGAGTTACGAGCAGTACTTC
CAISDRDRGSYEQYF
>TRBJ2-2|NA|TRBV5-6|NA
TGTGCCAGCAGCTTGTGGGCGCCAGCCCTCCCCGGGGAGCTGTTTTTT
CASSLWAPALPGELFF
>TRBJ2-7|NA|TRBV2|NA
TGTGCCAGCAGTGCGAGAGGAGGGGCCCAGTACTTC
CASSARGGAQYF
>TRBJ2-3|TRBD2|TRBV9|NA
TGTGCCAGCAGCGTAGTCGGGGGGAGTGGCACAGATACGCAGTATTTT
CASSVVGGSGTDTQYF
>TRBJ2-7|NA|TRBV5-1|NA
TGCGCCAGCAGCTTGGCACCCGAGTACGAGCAGTACTTC
CASSLAPEYEQYF
>TRBJ2-7|NA|TRBV28|NA
TGTGCCAGCAGTTTGGGGGGAGAGCAGTACTTC
CASSLGGEQYF
>TRBJ2-1|TRBD1|TRBV20-1|NA
TGCAGTGCTCTGAGACAGGGGCAGTTCTTC
CSALRQGQFF